The next 19 T cell receptor beta chains were all read from a single sample in a study of radiation and T cells in renal cell carcinoma. Libraries were prepared by immunoSEQ multiplex PCR; TCRdb keeps only in-frame clonotypes and omits some of them. The sample lists roughly 49,000 clones, 80% occurring once. Indicated time point: blood 2 weeks post-SBRT. Treatment: 15 Gy SBRT to primary tumor, nephrectomy 4 weeks later. This sample comprised blood, obtained from a patient whose treatment included radiotherapy and nephrectomy. The source of these receptors is a woman aged 70-85 years with renal cell carcinoma.

The V gene is TRBV29-1, the J gene TRBJ2-1, with 11 bases that match TRBD2. Per the germline V gene, CDR1 is SQVTM and CDR2 is ANQGSEA. V was clipped by 8 bases and J by 2 bases; unmatched bases: 2. CDR3 length: 13 amino acids. The CDR3 DNA is TGCAGCACGGGACTAGCGGCCTACAATGAGCAGTTCTTC. As protein: CSTGLAAYNEQFF.

The chain carries TRBV7-3 and TRBJ2-6; D is unclear. The germline CDR1 and CDR2 sequences are SGHTA and FQGTGA. Trimming removed 2 bases from V and 0 bases from J, with 14 bases in between. The CDR3 is made up of 18 amino acids. CDR3 protein: CASSLLSLSDSGANVLTF. The DNA of the CDR3 is TGTGCCAGCAGCTTATTGAGCCTGAGCGACTCTGGGGCCAACGTCCTGACTTTC.

This clone was detected only once. The chain recombines TRBV5-1 with TRBJ1-4; 8 bases agree with TRBD1. Germline loops: CDR1 SGHRS, CDR2 YFSETQ. The trim removed 4 bases at V and 4 bases at J, leaving 3 bases unmatched. The CDR3 extends over 14 amino acids. The CDR3 nucleotides are TGCGCCAGCAGCATGACAGGGGTTAATGAAAAACTGTTTTTT. This translates into CASSMTGVNEKLFF.

This chain uses TRBV18 with TRBJ1-3; D not resolved. TRBJ2-2 explains the end of the DNA better; the J call may be wrong. Germline V gives CDR1 KGHSH, CDR2 LQKENI. This CDR3 comprises 18 residues. In DNA form, the CDR3 reads TGTGCCAGCTCACCCTCGACCGTCCGAACCCTGAACACCGGGGAGCTGTTTTTT. This translates into CASSPSTVRTLNTGELFF.

This chain joins TRBV6-5 and TRBJ2-2; D not resolved. The germline V and J ends were trimmed by 0 bases and 5 bases, with 10 bases remaining between them. Germline CDR1 MNHEY, CDR2 SVGAGI. The CDR3 runs 15 residues. The CDR3 DNA is TGTGCCAGCAGTTACTCTCGGGTAGAGACCGGGGAGCTGTTTTTT. Its protein product is CASSYSRVETGELFF.

The V call is TRBV10-2, the J call TRBJ1-2, with D possibly TRBD1 on 5 matching bases. V was clipped by 3 bases and J by 3 bases, with 11 bases between them. This CDR3 is 14 amino acids long. The germline CDR1 and CDR2 sequences are WSHSY and SAAADI. For the CDR3, the DNA is TGCGCCAGCAGTGACCACAGGAGGCACTATGGCTACACCTTC. Protein product: CASSDHRRHYGYTF.

The chain joins TRBV4-3 to TRBJ2-1, with TRBD2 matching over 8 bases. CDR1 is LGHNA, CDR2 YSLEER, per germline. The CDR3 covers 17 residues. V was clipped by 3 bases and J by 4 bases; unmatched bases: 11. The CDR3 region is CASSHGFSGSSYNEQFF. The CDR3 bases are TGCGCCAGCAGCCACGGGTTCAGCGGGAGTTCGTACAATGAGCAGTTCTTC.

V is TRBV6-6 and J is TRBJ1-2, with D possibly TRBD1 on 5 matching bases. CDR1 is MNHNY, CDR2 SVGAGI, per germline (reference sequence). The CDR3 runs 16 residues. Trimming shortened V by 2 bases and J by 4 bases, and 17 bases separated the two germline ends. The CDR3 region has the DNA TGTGCCAGCAGTTACGGGTCAGGGATGGAGGGCTATGGCTACACCTTC. Its translation: CASSYGSGMEGYGYTF.

J is TRBJ2-3 and V is TRBV5-4, with D uncertain. The CDR3 covers 13 residues. In germline, CDR1 is SGHNT, CDR2 YYREEE (reference sequence). Trimming took 2 bases from V and 2 from J, leaving 6 bases between them. CDR3 sequence: CASSLLSTDTQYF. The CDR3 DNA is TGTGCCAGCAGCTTACTCTCCACAGATACGCAGTATTTT.

This clone was seen just once. The V and J genes are TRBV6-6 and TRBJ2-6, with D unclear. Germline lookup yields CDR1 MNHNY and CDR2 SVGAGI (reference sequence). The CDR3 is made up of 16 amino acids. V was pared by 6 bases and J by 0 bases, with 12 bases between. CDR3 sequence reads: CASSLGDISGANVLTF. DNA of the CDR3: TGTGCCAGCAGCCTCGGAGACATCTCTGGGGCCAACGTCCTGACTTTC.

Worth noting for this clone: The junction does not match germline at one end; this may be a read error. Other nucleotide sequences in the sample specify the same CDR3. This sequence joins TRBV2 and TRBJ1-1; unclear D gene. The CDR3 is 10 residues long. Germline values: CDR1 SNHLY, CDR2 FYNNEI. The DNA for the CDR3 is TGTGCCAGCAGGTTCACTGAGGCTTTCTTT. It codes for CASRFTEAFF.

The chain recombines TRBV18 with TRBJ2-5, with 8 nucleotides matching TRBD2. V lost 3 bases, J lost 5 bases, and 11 bases stayed unmatched. This CDR3 has 16 residues. The germline gives CDR1 KGHSH, CDR2 LQKENI. The CDR3 region is CASSPSLAGGRETQYF. In nucleotides, the CDR3 is TGTGCCAGCTCACCCTCACTTGCGGGGGGCAGGGAGACCCAGTACTTC.

This chain links TRBV5-5 with TRBJ2-1, with TRBD2 matching over 10 bases. Trimming took 0 bases from V and 8 from J; bases not matched to a gene: 11. Germline V gene sequence: CDR1 SGHKS, CDR2 YYEKEE (reference sequence). CDR3 length: 17 residues. The CDR3 coding sequence is TGTGCCAGCAGCTTGGAATTAGCGGGAGGTGGGGTGTATGAGCAGTTCTTC. The encoded protein is CASSLELAGGGVYEQFF.

This clone showed up just a few times. The genes are TRBV7-9 and TRBJ1-2; D may be TRBD1 (5 bases). Trimming shortened V by 10 bases and J by 6 bases, and 12 bases separated the two germline ends. Germline assignment: CDR1 SEHNR and CDR2 FQNEAQ (reference sequence). CDR3 size: 11 residues. For the CDR3, the DNA is TGTGCCATAATTCAGGGCGATGGCTACACCTTC. Its protein product is CAIIQGDGYTF.

The V gene is TRBV6-6, the J gene TRBJ2-4, with unresolved D. The CDR3 has 12 residues. The ends were cut back, 8 bases at V and 8 bases at J, with 13 bases in the middle. Germline V lookup: CDR1 MNHNY, CDR2 SVGAGI (reference sequence). The CDR3 protein is CASSPTADIQYF. CDR3 DNA sequence: TGTGCCAGCTCACCGACTGCAGACATTCAGTACTTC.

The chain carries TRBV7-9 and TRBJ2-1; D call uncertain. This CDR3 is built from 13 residues. Trimming shortened V by 5 bases and J by 9 bases, and 14 bases separated the two germline ends. The germline V gene encodes CDR1 SEHNR and CDR2 FQNEAQ (reference sequence). The CDR3 here is CASSPAADGEQFF. The CDR3 nucleotides are TGTGCCAGCAGCCCCGCGGCCGACGGTGAGCAGTTCTTC.

The chain recombines TRBV15 with TRBJ2-1; the match to TRBD2 covers 9 bases. V gave up 6 bases and J gave up 0 bases; unmatched junction bases: 3. Looked up from germline, CDR1 is LNHNV and CDR2 is YYDKDF (reference sequence). This CDR3 comprises 15 residues. The DNA for the CDR3 is TGTGCCACCAGGGATAGCGGGAGCTCCTACAATGAGCAGTTCTTC. This sequence encodes CATRDSGSSYNEQFF.

V and J are TRBV7-8 and TRBJ2-7; TRBD2 aligns across 10 bases. J was trimmed by 2 bases and V by 2 bases; bases with no gene match: 15. Germline CDR1 SGHVS, CDR2 FQNEAQ. The CDR3 has 19 residues. The CDR3 DNA reads as TGTGCCAGCAGCTTAAAAGTAACCGACCGCGGACTAGCGGCCTACGAGCAGTACTTC. Its protein is CASSLKVTDRGLAAYEQYF.

This clone was seen once. The V and J genes are TRBV5-1 and TRBJ1-2; 7 bases map to TRBD1. V dropped 4 bases and J dropped 3; count of bases not matched to a gene: 6. The CDR3 sequence is 14 residues long. Germline CDR1 and CDR2: SGHRS and YFSETQ. CDR3 sequence (DNA): TGCGCCAGCAGCACACTAACAGGGGACTATGGCTACACCTTC. Translation gives CASSTLTGDYGYTF.